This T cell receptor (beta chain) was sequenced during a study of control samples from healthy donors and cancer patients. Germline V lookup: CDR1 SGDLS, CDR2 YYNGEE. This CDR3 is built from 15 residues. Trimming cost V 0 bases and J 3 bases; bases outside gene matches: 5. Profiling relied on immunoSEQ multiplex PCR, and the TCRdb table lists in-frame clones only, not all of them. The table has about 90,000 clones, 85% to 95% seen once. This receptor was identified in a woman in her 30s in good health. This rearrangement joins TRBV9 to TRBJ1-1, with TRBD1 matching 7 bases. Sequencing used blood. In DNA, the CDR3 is TGTGCCAGCAGCGTAGTAGGAGGGGGCTACACTGAAGCTTTCTTT. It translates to CASSVVGGGYTEAFF.